The clone carrying this TCR beta chain showed up just a few times. The antigen remains undetermined. Trimming took 3 bases from V and 5 from J; bases not matched to a gene: 11. Germline V lookup: CDR1 MNHEY, CDR2 SMNVEV (reference sequence). CDR3 length equals 18 residues. The record originates from a study of response to subunit inactivated influenza vaccine. Whole-study findings and limits: Every seasonal influenza vaccination brings in few new T cells, the authors suggested.

TCRdb recomputed calls from the RT-PCR reads with MiXCR, one row per CDR3 protein. The sample comprises about 540,000 distinct CDR3 sequences, around 21% of which are singletons, and 2.5% to 3% rests with the top ten. These data also featured in a second study, about T cells expressing NK-cell markers. That investigation notes: 5'RACE template switching built TCR beta cDNA with unique molecular identifiers. Repertoires of TCR beta were obtained from T cells sorted as CD3+CD56+NKG2C+, CD3+CD56+NKG2C- and CD3+CD56-NKG2C+. Expanded clones of NKG2C+ T cells had an unclear HCMV specificity.

J is TRBJ2-7 and V is TRBV27; 15 bases map to TRBD2. The TCR comes from a man aged 50 to 59 who received an inactivated influenza vaccine. The sample was CD4+ T cells sorted from PBMCs, taken about 11 days after vaccination. The CDR3: CASSLFPLGTSGGHEQYF. For the CDR3, the DNA is TGTGCCAGCAGTTTGTTTCCTCTTGGGACTAGCGGGGGGCACGAGCAGTACTTC.